Presented here are 8 T cell receptor beta chains from one specimen sequenced in a study of T cells in localized non-small cell lung cancer. Clones were read by immunoSEQ multiplex PCR, and TCRdb kept only the in-frame ones, dropping some. The data contain 20,000 to 30,000 clones, about 86% of them singletons. The material was peripheral blood, obtained before any cancer treatment. Receptor source: a woman between 40 and 69 years old with stage I lung adenocarcinoma.

This chain connects TRBV10-2 to TRBJ2-5; the D is unclear. The V gene lost 5 bases and the J gene lost 2 bases, with 9 bases spanning the gap. The length of the CDR3 is 13 residues. The germline gives CDR1 WSHSY, CDR2 SAAADI. The CDR3 protein is CASSPDEQETQYF. As DNA, the CDR3 is TGCGCCAGCAGTCCGGACGAGCAAGAGACCCAGTACTTC.

The chain is built from TRBV30 and TRBJ2-1, with D perhaps TRBD1 (10 bases). The CDR3 runs to 17 residues. Germline loops: CDR1 GTSNPN, CDR2 SVGIG (reference sequence). The ends were cut back, 1 base at V and 6 bases at J, with 22 bases in the middle. The CDR3 DNA reads TGTGCCTGGAGTGGGGACAGGGGTGGACTAGCGCTCAATGAGCAGTTCTTC. It specifies CAWSGDRGGLALNEQFF.

This chain links TRBV4-2 with TRBJ2-3, with 11 bases matching TRBD2. The germline CDR1 and CDR2 sequences are LGHNA and YNFKEQ. The CDR3 runs to 16 residues. Trimming removed 0 bases from V and 6 bases from J; junction bases left unmatched: 5. This chain's CDR3 is CASSQDHLAGGDTQYF. In DNA, the CDR3 is TGTGCCAGCAGCCAAGACCATCTAGCGGGGGGCGATACGCAGTATTTT.

This chain uses TRBV2 with TRBJ2-7; a possible D gene is TRBD1 (6 bases). Trimming stripped 6 bases from V and 2 bases from J, with 17 bases between. CDR1 is SNHLY, CDR2 FYNNEI, per germline. CDR3 length equals 15 residues. DNA of the CDR3: TGTGCCAGCAGGGACAGAGTAGCATCCCCCTACGAGCAGTACTTC. Protein product: CASRDRVASPYEQYF.

The gene calls are TRBV11-3 and TRBJ2-4, with 7 bases fitting TRBD1. CDR1 and CDR2 from the germline V gene are SGHNT and YENEEA. V was clipped by 5 bases and J by 13 bases; unmatched bases: 8. The CDR3 totals 12 residues. CDR3 nucleotides: TGTGCCAGCAGCACGCCAACAGGGGCCCAGTACTTC. Amino acid sequence: CASSTPTGAQYF.

The chain couples TRBV5-6 to TRBJ2-7; D remains ambiguous. The CDR3 has 14 residues. Trimming pared 0 bases from V and 2 bases from J, leaving 9 bases between. Germline CDR1 is SGHDT and CDR2 is YYEEEE. The CDR3 sequence is CASSLGLPPYEQYF. Here the CDR3 DNA reads TGTGCCAGCAGCTTGGGACTCCCGCCCTACGAGCAGTACTTC.

The J gene is TRBJ2-7, the V gene TRBV2, with TRBD1 matching 9 bases. Trimming removed 4 bases from V and 7 bases from J; junction bases left unmatched: 14. This CDR3 has 16 residues. Germline values: CDR1 SNHLY, CDR2 FYNNEI. Written as DNA, the CDR3 is TGTGCCAGCAGTGGCAACCCGGGACAGGGAAAGCCAGAGCAGTACTTC. Its translation: CASSGNPGQGKPEQYF.

The chain is built from TRBV7-2 and TRBJ2-7; TRBD1 agrees at 11 bases. V shed 6 bases, J shed 5 bases, and the junction held 6 bases outside the gene matches. This CDR3 spans 14 amino acids. From germline, CDR1 is SGHTA and CDR2 FQGNSA. The CDR3 DNA is TGTGCCAGCAGAGGACAGGGGGCGCTTCACGAGCAGTACTTC. It is translated as CASRGQGALHEQYF. The full variable domain, its missing parts supplied by reference TRBV7-2 and TRBJ2-7, is GAGVSQSPSNKVTEKGKDVELRCDPISGHTALYWYRQSLGQGLEFLIYFQGNSAPDKSGLPSDRFSAERTGGSVSTLTIQRTQQEDSAVYLCASRGQGALHEQYFGPGTRLTVT.